One and the same sample provided the 14 T cell receptor beta chains below, sequenced in a study of memory CD4+ T cells and cytomegalovirus serostatus (dated by TCRdb to between 2018 and 2021). Library prep was done by the immunoSEQ multiplex PCR assay. Sourced from immuneACCESS, this table was stored by TCRdb with only in-frame sequences that have V and J called. A share of the clones is absent; for the studies checked, an unresolved V gene accounts for under half, and the remainder has no known explanation. A total of under 45,000 clones appear in this sample, about three quarters of them only once. Of the sample, less than 0.6% falls within the top ten clones. A FACSAria II was used to sort memory CD4+ T cells, defined as single viable CD3+CD4+CD8-CD45RO+ cells. Sequenced input: memory CD4+ T cells from blood. The source of these receptors is an adult in good health and CMV-seronegative.

The chain combines TRBV27 with TRBJ1-1, with D maybe TRBD1 (5 bases). This CDR3 spans 14 amino acids. The V gene lost 5 bases and the J gene lost 1 base, with 11 bases spanning the gap. Germline lookup yields CDR1 MNHEY and CDR2 SMNVEV (reference sequence). The chain's CDR3 is CASSRQRGNTEAFF. CDR3 sequence (DNA): TGTGCCAGCAGTCGACAGCGGGGGAACACTGAAGCTTTCTTT.

J is TRBJ1-1 and V is TRBV11-2; unclear D gene. This CDR3 contains 13 residues. V was shortened by 0 bases and J by 11 bases, with 13 bases between the two germline ends. Germline CDR1 reads SGHAT; CDR2 reads FQNNGV. The CDR3 region is CASSLDQISLAFF. The CDR3 nucleotides are TGTGCCAGCAGCTTAGATCAGATCTCCCTGGCTTTCTTT. The variable domain in full, completed from reference TRBV11-2 and TRBJ1-1, reads EAGVAQSPRYKIIEKRQSVAFWCNPISGHATLYWYQQILGQGPKLLIQFQNNGVVDDSQLPKDRFSAERLKGVDSTLKIQPAKLEDSAVYLCASSLDQISLAFFGQGTRLTVV.

This chain links TRBV28 with TRBJ1-2, with unresolved D. Looked up from germline, CDR1 is MDHEN and CDR2 is SYDVKM. V was shortened by 1 base and J by 3 bases, with 9 bases between the two germline ends. CDR3 size: 14 residues. The CDR3 reads CASSLSRGYYGYTF. In DNA form, the CDR3 reads TGTGCCAGCAGTTTATCCCGGGGATACTATGGCTACACCTTC.

The chain combines TRBV7-6 with TRBJ2-7; TRBD1 aligns across 10 bases. Germline values: CDR1 SGHVS, CDR2 FNYEAQ. The CDR3 is made up of 16 amino acids. V was clipped by 0 bases and J by 2 bases; unmatched bases: 4. CDR3 amino acids: CASSLASTGGAYEQYF. CDR3 coding DNA: TGTGCCAGCAGCTTAGCCTCGACAGGGGGCGCCTACGAGCAGTACTTC.

The rearrangement links TRBV28 to TRBJ2-3, with 8 positions matching TRBD2. The length of the CDR3 is 14 residues. J lost 5 bases, V lost 2 bases, and 3 bases had no gene match. The germline CDR1 and CDR2 sequences are MDHEN and SYDVKM. CDR3 protein: CASSLLAGGDTQYF. Written as DNA, the CDR3 is TGTGCCAGCAGTTTACTGGCGGGGGGAGATACGCAGTATTTT.

This clone was detected a few times. The genes are TRBV5-1 and TRBJ1-2; D gene uncertain. CDR3 length equals 14 residues. Trimming took 8 bases from V and 8 from J, leaving 22 bases between them. Germline V gene lookup returns CDR1 SGHRS and CDR2 YFSETQ. The CDR3 here is CASQAEVMTMGYTF. The CDR3, as DNA: TGCGCCAGTCAAGCCGAAGTGATGACTATGGGCTACACCTTC.

The chain uses TRBV7-2 and TRBJ2-5; the match to TRBD2 covers 8 bases. Losses at the gene ends were 6 bases for V and 10 bases for J; bases not matched to a gene: 7. This CDR3 is 12 amino acids long. CDR1 is SGHTA, CDR2 FQGNSA, per germline. The CDR3 is CASSRRREGQYF. The CDR3 DNA sequence: TGTGCCAGCAGTAGGCGCCGGGAGGGCCAGTACTTC.

Comments on this clone: The same CDR3 arises from other DNA sequences in this sample as well. The genes are TRBV30 and TRBJ1-3, with unresolved D. The germline V gene encodes CDR1 GTSNPN and CDR2 SVGIG (reference sequence). With 4 bases removed from V and 9 bases from J, the gap between germline ends came to 10 bases. The CDR3 runs to 11 residues. The CDR3 loop reads CAWKPRGTIYF. Here the CDR3 DNA reads TGTGCCTGGAAACCAAGAGGCACCATATATTTT.

As DNA, the CDR3 is TGTGCCAGCAGCGTAGAGCCGAATTCACCCCTCCACTTT. Amino acid sequence: CASSVEPNSPLHF. The V and J genes are TRBV9 and TRBJ1-6; unclear D gene. The germline CDR1 and CDR2 sequences are SGDLS and YYNGEE. Deletions cut 0 bases from V and 7 bases from J, with 5 bases between. This CDR3 has 13 amino acids.

The rearrangement uses TRBV6-5 and TRBJ2-5, with unresolved D. Trimming stripped 6 bases from V and 11 bases from J, with 16 bases between. This CDR3 has 12 amino acids. From germline, CDR1 is MNHEY and CDR2 SVGAGI. CDR3 loop: CASSSPESGQYF. CDR3 bases: TGTGCCAGCAGCTCCCCTGAATCTGGGCAGTACTTC.

The chain is built from TRBV30 and TRBJ1-1; D is uncertain. This CDR3 is built from 11 residues. The V end was cut by 1 base, the J end by 6 bases, with 6 bases between. The germline gives CDR1 GTSNPN, CDR2 SVGIG (reference sequence). The CDR3 spells CAWSGFSEAFF. The CDR3 coding sequence is TGTGCCTGGAGTGGGTTTTCTGAAGCTTTCTTT. Full variable domain (missing parts from reference TRBV30 and TRBJ1-1): SQTIHQWPATLVQPVGSPLSLECTVEGTSNPNLYWYRQAAGRGLQLLFYSVGIGQISSEVPQNLSASRPQDRQFILSSKKLLLSDSGFYLCAWSGFSEAFFGQGTRLTVV.

The V gene is TRBV6-1, the J gene TRBJ2-1; 7 nucleotides align to TRBD1. This CDR3 is built from 14 residues. Germline CDR1 is MNHNS and CDR2 is SASEGT. The V segment lost 6 bases and the J segment 7 bases; nucleotides outside the gene matches: 9. The CDR3 DNA reads TGTGCCAGCAGCTCGACCACGGACAGGAATGAGCAGTTCTTC. This encodes CASSSTTDRNEQFF.

This clone was observed once. This chain uses TRBV6-1 with TRBJ2-7; D tentatively fits TRBD1 or TRBD2 (5 bases each). The CDR3 runs 15 residues. Germline-derived CDR1 and CDR2 are MNHNS and SASEGT. V lost 5 bases and J 5 bases, leaving 19 bases between the germline ends. In DNA, the CDR3 is TGTGCCAGCAGTCCCTCTGCGCTCGGGGCTAACGAGCAGTACTTC. Protein: CASSPSALGANEQYF.

The rearrangement joins TRBV19 to TRBJ1-6; TRBD1 matches at 8 bases. The germline V gene encodes CDR1 LNHDA and CDR2 SQIVND (reference sequence). J was trimmed by 7 bases and V by 6 bases; bases with no gene match: 8. The CDR3 runs 15 residues. CDR3 DNA sequence: TGTGCCAGTAGGGCGGACAGGGCCTCCAATTCACCCCTCCACTTT. Its protein product is CASRADRASNSPLHF.